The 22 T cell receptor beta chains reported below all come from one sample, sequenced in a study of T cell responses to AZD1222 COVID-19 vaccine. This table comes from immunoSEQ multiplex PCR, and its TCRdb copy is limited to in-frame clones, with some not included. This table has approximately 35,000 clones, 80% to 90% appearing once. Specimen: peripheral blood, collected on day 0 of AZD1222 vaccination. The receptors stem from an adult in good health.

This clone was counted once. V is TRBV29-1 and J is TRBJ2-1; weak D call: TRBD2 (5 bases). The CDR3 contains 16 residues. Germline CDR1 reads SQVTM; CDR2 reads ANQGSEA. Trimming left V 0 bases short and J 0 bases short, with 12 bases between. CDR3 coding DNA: TGCAGCGTTGAAGATCCGGAGCGGAACTCCTACAATGAGCAGTTCTTC. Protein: CSVEDPERNSYNEQFF.

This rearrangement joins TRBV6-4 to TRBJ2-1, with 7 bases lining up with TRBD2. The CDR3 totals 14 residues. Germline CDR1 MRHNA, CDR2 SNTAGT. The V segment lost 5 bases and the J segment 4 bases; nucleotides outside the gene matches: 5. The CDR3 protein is CASSQLAEYNEQFF. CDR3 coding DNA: TGTGCCAGCAGTCAGCTAGCGGAGTACAATGAGCAGTTCTTC.

CDR3 bases: TGTGCCAGCAGCTTAGGAGTTGGACAGGGAGGCAATCAGCCCCAGCATTTT. Translating gives CASSLGVGQGGNQPQHF. The chain joins TRBV7-9 to TRBJ1-5; 8 positions match TRBD1. With 1 base clipped from V and 2 bases from J, the junction kept 7 bases outside the gene matches. The CDR3 is 17 residues long. Germline lookup yields CDR1 SEHNR and CDR2 FQNEAQ (reference sequence).

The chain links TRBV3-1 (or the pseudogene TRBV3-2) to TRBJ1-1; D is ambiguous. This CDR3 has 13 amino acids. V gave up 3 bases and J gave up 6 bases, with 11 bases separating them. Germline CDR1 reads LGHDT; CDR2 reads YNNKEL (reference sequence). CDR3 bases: TGTGCCAGCAGCCAGGCGGGGAGGCCTGAAGCTTTCTTT. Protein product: CASSQAGRPEAFF.

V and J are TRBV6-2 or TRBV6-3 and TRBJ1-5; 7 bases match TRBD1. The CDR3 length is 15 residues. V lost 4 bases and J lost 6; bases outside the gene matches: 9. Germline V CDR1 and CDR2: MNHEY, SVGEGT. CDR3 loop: CASSFDRVGSQPQHF. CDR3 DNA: TGTGCCAGCAGTTTCGACAGGGTAGGGTCTCAGCCCCAGCATTTT.

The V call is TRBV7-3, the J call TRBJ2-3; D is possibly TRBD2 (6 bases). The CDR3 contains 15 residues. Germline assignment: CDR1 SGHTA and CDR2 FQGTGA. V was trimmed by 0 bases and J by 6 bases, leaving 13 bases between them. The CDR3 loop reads CASSLTGGNRDTQYF. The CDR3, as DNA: TGTGCCAGCAGCTTAACTGGGGGGAACAGGGATACGCAGTATTTT.

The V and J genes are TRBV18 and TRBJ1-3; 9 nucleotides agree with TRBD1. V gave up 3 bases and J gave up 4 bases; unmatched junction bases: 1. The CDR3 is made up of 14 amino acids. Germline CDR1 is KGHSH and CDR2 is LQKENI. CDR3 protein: CASSPGQGGNTIYF. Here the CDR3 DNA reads TGTGCCAGCTCACCGGGACAGGGAGGAAACACCATATATTTT.

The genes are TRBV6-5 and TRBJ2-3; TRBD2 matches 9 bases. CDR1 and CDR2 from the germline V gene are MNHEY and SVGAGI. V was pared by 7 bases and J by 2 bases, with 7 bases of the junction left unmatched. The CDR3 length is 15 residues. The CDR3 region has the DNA TGTGCCAGCACGTGGCGGGGGGGCCTCACAGATACGCAGTATTTT. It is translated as CASTWRGGLTDTQYF.

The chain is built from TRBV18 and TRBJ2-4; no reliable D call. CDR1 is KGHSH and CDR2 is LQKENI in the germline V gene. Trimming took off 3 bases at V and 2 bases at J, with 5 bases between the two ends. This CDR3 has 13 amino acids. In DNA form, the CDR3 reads TGTGCCAGCTCACCTTACCCCAAAAACATTCAGTACTTC. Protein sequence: CASSPYPKNIQYF.

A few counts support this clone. CDR3 DNA: TGCGCCAGCAGCTTGGGCGGTCTAGCGAGTACAGATACGCAGTATTTT. Its protein is CASSLGGLASTDTQYF. The chain joins TRBV5-1 to TRBJ2-3; perhaps TRBD2 as D (6 bases). The CDR3 consists of 16 residues. V dropped 0 bases and J dropped 3 bases, with 14 bases sitting between them. Looked up from germline, CDR1 is SGHRS and CDR2 is YFSETQ.

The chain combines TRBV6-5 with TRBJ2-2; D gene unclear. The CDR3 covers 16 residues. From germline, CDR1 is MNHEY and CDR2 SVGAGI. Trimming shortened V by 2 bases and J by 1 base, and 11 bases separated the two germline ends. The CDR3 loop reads CASSYVPPKNTGELFF. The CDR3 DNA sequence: TGTGCCAGCAGTTACGTGCCTCCTAAGAACACCGGGGAGCTGTTTTTT.

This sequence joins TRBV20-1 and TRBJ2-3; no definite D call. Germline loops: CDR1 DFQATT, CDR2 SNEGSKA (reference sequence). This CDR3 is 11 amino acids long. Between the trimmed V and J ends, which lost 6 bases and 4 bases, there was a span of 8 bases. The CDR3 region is CSAPAPDTQYF. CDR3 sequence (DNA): TGCAGTGCCCCGGCCCCAGATACGCAGTATTTT.

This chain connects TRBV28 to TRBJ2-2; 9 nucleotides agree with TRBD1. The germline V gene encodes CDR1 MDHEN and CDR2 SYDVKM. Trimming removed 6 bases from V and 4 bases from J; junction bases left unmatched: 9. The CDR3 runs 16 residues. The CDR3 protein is CASSPNRGRVTGELFF. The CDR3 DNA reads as TGTGCCAGCAGCCCTAACAGGGGGCGAGTCACCGGGGAGCTGTTTTTT. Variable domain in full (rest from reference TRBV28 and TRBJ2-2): DVKVTQSSRYLVKRTGEKVFLECVQDMDHENMFWYRQDPGLGLRLIYFSYDVKMKEKGDIPEGYSVSREKKERFSLILESASTNQTSMYLCASSPNRGRVTGELFFGEGSRLTVL.

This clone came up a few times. CDR3 protein: CASSFDISYNEQFF. The CDR3, as DNA: TGCGCCAGCAGCTTCGACATTTCCTACAATGAGCAGTTCTTC. This chain connects TRBV5-1 to TRBJ2-1; D remains ambiguous. V dropped 2 bases and J dropped 1 base, with 7 bases sitting between them. This CDR3 has 14 amino acids. CDR1 SGHRS and CDR2 YFSETQ come from the germline V gene.

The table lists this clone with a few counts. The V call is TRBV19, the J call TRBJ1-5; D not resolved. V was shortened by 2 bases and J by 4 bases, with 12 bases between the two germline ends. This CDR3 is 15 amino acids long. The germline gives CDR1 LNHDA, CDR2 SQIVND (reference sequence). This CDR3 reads CASSIMERANQPQHF. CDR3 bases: TGTGCCAGTAGTATAATGGAGAGGGCGAATCAGCCCCAGCATTTT.

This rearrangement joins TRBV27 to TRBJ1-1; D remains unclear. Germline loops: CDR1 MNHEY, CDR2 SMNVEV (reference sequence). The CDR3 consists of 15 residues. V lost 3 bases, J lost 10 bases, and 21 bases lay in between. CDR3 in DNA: TGTGCCAGCAGTTTGGGAACAAGGCTGGCGTTCAGAGCTTTCTTT. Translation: CASSLGTRLAFRAFF.

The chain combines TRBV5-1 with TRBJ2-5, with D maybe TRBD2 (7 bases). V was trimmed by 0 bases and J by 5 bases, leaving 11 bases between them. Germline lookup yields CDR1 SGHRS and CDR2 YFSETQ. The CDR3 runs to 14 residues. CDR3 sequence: CASSLAGGAETQYF. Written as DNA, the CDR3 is TGCGCCAGCAGCTTGGCGGGGGGCGCGGAGACCCAGTACTTC. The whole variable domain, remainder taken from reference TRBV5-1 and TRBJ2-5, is KAGVTQTPRYLIKTRGQQVTLSCSPISGHRSVSWYQQTPGQGLQFLFEYFSETQRNKGNFPGRFSGRQFSNSRSEMNVSTLELGDSALYLCASSLAGGAETQYFGPGTRLLVL.

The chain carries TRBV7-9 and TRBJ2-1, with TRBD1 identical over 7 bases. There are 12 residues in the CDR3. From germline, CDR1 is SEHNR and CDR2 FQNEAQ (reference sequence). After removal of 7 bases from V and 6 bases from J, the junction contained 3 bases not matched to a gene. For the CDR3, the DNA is TGTGCCAGCACCTCAGGGGGCAATGAGCAGTTCTTC. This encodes CASTSGGNEQFF.

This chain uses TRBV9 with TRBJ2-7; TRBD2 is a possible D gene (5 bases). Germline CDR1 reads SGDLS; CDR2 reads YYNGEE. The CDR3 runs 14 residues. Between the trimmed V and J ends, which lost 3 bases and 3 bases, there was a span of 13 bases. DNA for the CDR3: TGTGCCAGCAGCGCCTCTGCCGAGGGCTACGAGCAGTACTTC. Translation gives CASSASAEGYEQYF.

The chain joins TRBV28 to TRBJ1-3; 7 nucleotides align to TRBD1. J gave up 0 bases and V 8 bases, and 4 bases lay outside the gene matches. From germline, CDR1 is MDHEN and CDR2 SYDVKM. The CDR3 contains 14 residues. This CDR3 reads CASQDRSSGNTIYF. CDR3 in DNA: TGTGCCAGCCAGGACAGGTCCTCTGGAAACACCATATATTTT.

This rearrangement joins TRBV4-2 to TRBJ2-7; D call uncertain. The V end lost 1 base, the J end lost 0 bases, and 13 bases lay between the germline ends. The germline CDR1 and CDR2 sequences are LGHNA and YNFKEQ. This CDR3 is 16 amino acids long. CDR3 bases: TGTGCCAGCAGCCAAGGGGCAGGATCAAACTCCTACGAGCAGTACTTC. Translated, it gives CASSQGAGSNSYEQYF.

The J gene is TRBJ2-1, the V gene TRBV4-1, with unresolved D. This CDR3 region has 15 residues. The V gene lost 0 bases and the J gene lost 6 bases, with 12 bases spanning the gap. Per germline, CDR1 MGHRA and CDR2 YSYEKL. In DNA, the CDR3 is TGCGCCAGCAGCCAAGAAGGTCCGGGTGGCAATGAGCAGTTCTTC. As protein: CASSQEGPGGNEQFF.